The clone carrying this T cell receptor beta chain was recorded a few times. The data were taken from a study of beta chain features in type 1 diabetes. All of the isolated RNA was reverse transcribed, so expressed TCRB transcripts were sequenced. This table comes from immunoSEQ multiplex PCR, and its TCRdb copy is limited to in-frame clones, with some not included. The sample shows under 450,000 clones, approximately 15% of them seen only once. The CDR3 has 17 residues. Germline values: CDR1 SGHRS, CDR2 YFSETQ. Unmatched junction bases numbered 14, after V lost 7 bases and J lost 4 bases. The gene calls are TRBV5-1 and TRBJ1-1; 12 nucleotides match TRBD1. The source material was naive CD4+ T cells from blood. The origin of this receptor is a woman aged 18-29 years in good health. Here the CDR3 reads CASVLGGTGGDSTEAFF. The DNA of the CDR3 is TGCGCCAGCGTCCTGGGGGGGACAGGGGGCGATAGCACTGAAGCTTTCTTT.